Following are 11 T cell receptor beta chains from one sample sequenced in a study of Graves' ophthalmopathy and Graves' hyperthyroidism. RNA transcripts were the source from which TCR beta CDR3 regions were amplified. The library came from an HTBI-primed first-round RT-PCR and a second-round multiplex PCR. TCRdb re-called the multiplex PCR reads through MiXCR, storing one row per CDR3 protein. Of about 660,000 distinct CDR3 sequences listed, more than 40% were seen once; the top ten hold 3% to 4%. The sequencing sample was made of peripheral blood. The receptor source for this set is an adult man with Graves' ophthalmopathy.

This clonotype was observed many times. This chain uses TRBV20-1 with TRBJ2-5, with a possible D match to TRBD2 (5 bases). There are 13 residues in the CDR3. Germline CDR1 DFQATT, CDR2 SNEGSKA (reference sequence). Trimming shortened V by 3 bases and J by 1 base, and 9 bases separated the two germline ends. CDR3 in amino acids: CSARGDGQETQYF. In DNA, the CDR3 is TGCAGTGCTAGGGGAGACGGCCAAGAGACCCAGTACTTC.

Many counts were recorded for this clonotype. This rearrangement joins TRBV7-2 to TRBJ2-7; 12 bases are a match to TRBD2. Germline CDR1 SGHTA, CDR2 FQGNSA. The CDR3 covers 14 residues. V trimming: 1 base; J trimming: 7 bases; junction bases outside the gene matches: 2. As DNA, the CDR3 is TGTGCCAGCAGCTTAGTTCTAGCGGGAGGGGAGCAGTACTTC. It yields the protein CASSLVLAGGEQYF. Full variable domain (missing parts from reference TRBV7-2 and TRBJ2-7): GAGVSQSPSNKVTEKGKDVELRCDPISGHTALYWYRQSLGQGLEFLIYFQGNSAPDKSGLPSDRFSAERTGGSVSTLTIQRTQQEDSAVYLCASSLVLAGGEQYFGPGTRLTVT.

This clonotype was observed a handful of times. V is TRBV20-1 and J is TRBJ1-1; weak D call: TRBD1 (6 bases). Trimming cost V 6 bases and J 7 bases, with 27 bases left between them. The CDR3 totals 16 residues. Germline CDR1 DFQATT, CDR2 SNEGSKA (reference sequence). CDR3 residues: CSAGGGVRGKPFEAFF. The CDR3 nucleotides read TGCAGTGCAGGGGGAGGAGTTCGGGGGAAGCCCTTTGAAGCTTTCTTT.

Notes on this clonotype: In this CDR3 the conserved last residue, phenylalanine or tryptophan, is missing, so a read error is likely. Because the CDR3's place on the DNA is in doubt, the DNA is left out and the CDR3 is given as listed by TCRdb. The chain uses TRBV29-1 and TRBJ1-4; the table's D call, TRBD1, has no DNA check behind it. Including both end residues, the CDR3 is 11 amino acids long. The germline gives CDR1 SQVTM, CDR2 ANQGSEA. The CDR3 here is CSVRSGTEEGL.

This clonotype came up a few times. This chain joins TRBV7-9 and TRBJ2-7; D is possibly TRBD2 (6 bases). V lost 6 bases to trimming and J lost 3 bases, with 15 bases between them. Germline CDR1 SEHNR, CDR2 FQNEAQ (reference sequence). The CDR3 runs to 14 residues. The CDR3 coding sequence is TGTGCCAGCAGTCCGATGGGACTTATCTACGAGCAGTACTTC. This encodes CASSPMGLIYEQYF.

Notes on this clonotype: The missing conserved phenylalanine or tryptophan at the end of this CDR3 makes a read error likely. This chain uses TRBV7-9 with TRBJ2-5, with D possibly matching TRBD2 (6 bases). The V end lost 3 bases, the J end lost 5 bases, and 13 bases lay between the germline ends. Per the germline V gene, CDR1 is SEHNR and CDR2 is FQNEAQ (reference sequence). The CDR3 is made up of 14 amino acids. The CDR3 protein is CASSLDPRGETQYV. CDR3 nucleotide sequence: TGTGCCAGCAGCTTGGACCCACGGGGGGAGACCCAGTACGTC.

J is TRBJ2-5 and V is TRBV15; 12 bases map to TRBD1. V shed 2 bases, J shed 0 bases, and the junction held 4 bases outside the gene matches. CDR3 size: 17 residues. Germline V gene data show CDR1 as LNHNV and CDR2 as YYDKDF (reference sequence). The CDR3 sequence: CATSRLGTGGHQETQYF. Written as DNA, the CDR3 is TGTGCCACCAGCAGACTAGGGACAGGGGGCCACCAAGAGACCCAGTACTTC. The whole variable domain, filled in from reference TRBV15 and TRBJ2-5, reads DAMVIQNPRYQVTQFGKPVTLSCSQTLNHNVMYWYQQKSSQAPKLLFHYYDKDFNNEADTPDNFQSRRPNTSFCFLDIRSPGLGDTAMYLCATSRLGTGGHQETQYFGPGTRLLVL.

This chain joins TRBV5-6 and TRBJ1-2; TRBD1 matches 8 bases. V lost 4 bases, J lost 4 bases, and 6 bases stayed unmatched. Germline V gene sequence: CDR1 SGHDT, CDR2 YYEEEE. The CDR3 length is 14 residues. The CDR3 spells CASSTRGLGYGYTF. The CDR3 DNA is TGTGCCAGCAGCACCAGGGGGCTGGGCTATGGCTACACCTTC.

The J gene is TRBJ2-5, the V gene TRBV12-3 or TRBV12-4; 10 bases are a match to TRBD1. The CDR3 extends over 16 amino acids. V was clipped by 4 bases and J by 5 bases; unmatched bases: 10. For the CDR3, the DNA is TGTGCCAGCAGTTCAAGGGACAGGGGATATGGCGAGACCCAGTACTTC. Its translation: CASSSRDRGYGETQYF.

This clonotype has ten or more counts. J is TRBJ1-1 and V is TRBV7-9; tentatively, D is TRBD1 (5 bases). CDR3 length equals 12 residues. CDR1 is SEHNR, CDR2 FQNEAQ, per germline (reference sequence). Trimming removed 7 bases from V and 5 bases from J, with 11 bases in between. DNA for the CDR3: TGTGCCAGCATCCCTACAGGAACTGAAGCTTTCTTT. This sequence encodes CASIPTGTEAFF.

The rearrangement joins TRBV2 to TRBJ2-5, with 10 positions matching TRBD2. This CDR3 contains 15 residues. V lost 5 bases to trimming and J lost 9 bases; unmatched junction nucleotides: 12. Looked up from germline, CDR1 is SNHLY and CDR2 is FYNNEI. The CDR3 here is CASSLTSGVVGPQYF. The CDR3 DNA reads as TGTGCCAGCAGTCTCACTAGCGGGGTCGTCGGGCCCCAGTACTTC.